These 2 T cell receptor beta chains came from one sample sequenced in a study of vaccination effects on CD4 cells after COVID-19 (dated by TCRdb to between 2021 and 2024). Library preparation used the immunoSEQ multiplex PCR assay. TCRdb limited this immuneACCESS table to in-frame rearrangements with V and J called. A share of clones is missing; checked studies link under half to unresolved V genes, and the rest is unexplained. In this sample the table shows tens of thousands of clones, 77% of which occur a single time. The ten largest make up around 1% of the sample. Their recognized antigens are unknown. In the ViraFEST assay, PBMC were stimulated with viral peptide pools, and antigen-specific CD4+ T cell clonotypes were then identified by expansion using TCR sequencing. After approximately 11 days of culture, CD4+ T cells were isolated with the EasySep CD4+ T cell isolation kit. Participants received two doses of either the BNT162b2 or the mRNA-1273 mRNA SARS-CoV-2 vaccine.

This specimen consisted of CD4+ T cells from PBMCs cultured with HCoV-OC43 spike peptides, obtained after COVID-19 vaccination. Taken with the paper, the label for cell subset or site translates to: HCoV-OC43 spike overlapping peptide pool stimulation. The source of these receptors is a human donor who received a COVID-19 vaccine.

The rearrangement joins TRBV5-4 to TRBJ2-5, with TRBD1 as a possible D gene (6 bases). CDR1 is SGHNT and CDR2 is YYREEE in the germline V gene (reference sequence). This CDR3 spans 12 amino acids. V was cut by 4 bases and J by 5 bases, with 9 bases left in between. The CDR3 loop reads CASSIQGETQYF. In nucleotides, the CDR3 is TGTGCCAGCAGCATCCAGGGGGAGACCCAGTACTTC.

This chain uses TRBV6-4 with TRBJ2-7; 8 bases are a match to TRBD2. This CDR3 comprises 17 residues. V lost 8 bases to trimming and J lost 0 bases; unmatched junction nucleotides: 15. Per the germline V gene, CDR1 is MRHNA and CDR2 is SNTAGT. CDR3 nucleotide sequence: TGTGCCAGCCCTTGGGGCGGGGGGCCTACGAGCTCCTACGAGCAGTACGTC. The encoded protein is CASPWGGGPTSSYEQYV.